The sequence of this T cell receptor beta chain was determined in a study of blood T cells in healthy people across ages. The CDR3 runs to 15 residues. The germline V gene encodes CDR1 SGHRS and CDR2 YFSETQ. V lost 4 bases and J lost 6; bases outside the gene matches: 10. This clonotype was detected only once. Next came a second PCR, run for 7 to 11 cycles, which used a sample-barcoded 5' primer along with a J-beta primer mix. TCRdb re-analysed the 5' RACE reads in MiXCR, keeping a single row per CDR3 protein. The sample has almost 550,000 distinct CDR3 sequences, about 25% seen once; the top ten hold just under 9%. These data also featured in a second study, about T cells of mothers and their children. As reported in that work: Three healthy Caucasian mothers and their six children donated.

The chain recombines TRBV5-1 with TRBJ1-2, with 9 bases identical to TRBD1. This TCR was recovered from a boy aged 5-17 years in good health. Sequencing input: blood. CDR3 loop: CASSPAGTGSHGYTF. The CDR3 nucleotides read TGCGCCAGCAGCCCAGCCGGGACAGGGAGCCATGGCTACACCTTC.